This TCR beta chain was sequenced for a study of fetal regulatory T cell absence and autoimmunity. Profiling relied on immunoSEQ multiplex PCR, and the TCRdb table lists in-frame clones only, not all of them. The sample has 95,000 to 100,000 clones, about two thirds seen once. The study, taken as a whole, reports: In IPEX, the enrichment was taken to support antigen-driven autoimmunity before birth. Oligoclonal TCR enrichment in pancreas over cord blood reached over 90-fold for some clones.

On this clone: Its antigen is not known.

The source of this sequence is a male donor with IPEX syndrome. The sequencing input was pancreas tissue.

As DNA, the CDR3 is TGTGCCAGCAGCTTAGCGCGGCTAGCGGGACGGTCCGGGGAGCTGTTTTTT. Translated, it gives CASSLARLAGRSGELFF. This sequence joins TRBV7-6 and TRBJ2-2; TRBD2 matches 9 bases. The CDR3 covers 17 residues. In germline, CDR1 is SGHVS, CDR2 FNYEAQ. The J segment lost 6 bases and the V segment lost 0 bases, leaving 8 bases of the junction unmatched.